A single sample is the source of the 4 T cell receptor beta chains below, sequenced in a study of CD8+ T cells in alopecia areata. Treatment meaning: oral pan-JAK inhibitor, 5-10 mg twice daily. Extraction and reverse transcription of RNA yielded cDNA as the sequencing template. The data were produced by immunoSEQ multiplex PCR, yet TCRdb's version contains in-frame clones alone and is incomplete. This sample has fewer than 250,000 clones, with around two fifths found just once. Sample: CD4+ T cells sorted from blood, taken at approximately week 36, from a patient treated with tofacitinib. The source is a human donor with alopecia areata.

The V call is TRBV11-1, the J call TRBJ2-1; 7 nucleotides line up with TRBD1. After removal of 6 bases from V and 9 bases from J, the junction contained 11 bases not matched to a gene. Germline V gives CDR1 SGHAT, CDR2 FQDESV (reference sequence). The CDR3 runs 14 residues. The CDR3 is CASRLPGSGGEQFF. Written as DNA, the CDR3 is TGTGCCAGCAGGCTCCCGGGATCAGGGGGTGAGCAGTTCTTC.

The CDR3: CASSTAFEQYF. The CDR3 DNA is TGTGCCAGCAGTACCGCTTTTGAGCAGTACTTC. The chain couples TRBV6-5 to TRBJ2-7; D gene ambiguous. Trimming removed 5 bases at V and 7 bases at J, with 9 bases between. The V gene's germline CDR1 is MNHEY and CDR2 SVGAGI. CDR3 size: 11 residues.

The CDR3 bases are TGCAGCGTTGGGGAGGTCGAGACCCAGTACTTC. Encoded protein: CSVGEVETQYF. The rearrangement joins TRBV29-1 to TRBJ2-5; weak D call: TRBD2 (6 bases). CDR3 size: 11 residues. V was clipped by 4 bases and J by 5 bases, with 8 bases between them. Germline CDR1 and CDR2: SQVTM and ANQGSEA.

DNA of the CDR3: TGTGCCACCAGCAGAGAAGGACAGGGTGACACTGAAGCTTTCTTT. Translated, it gives CATSREGQGDTEAFF. This chain links TRBV15 with TRBJ1-1; 8 bases agree with TRBD1. Germline V gene lookup returns CDR1 LNHNV and CDR2 YYDKDF (reference sequence). V shed 0 bases, J shed 3 bases, and the junction held 3 bases outside the gene matches. The CDR3 consists of 15 residues.